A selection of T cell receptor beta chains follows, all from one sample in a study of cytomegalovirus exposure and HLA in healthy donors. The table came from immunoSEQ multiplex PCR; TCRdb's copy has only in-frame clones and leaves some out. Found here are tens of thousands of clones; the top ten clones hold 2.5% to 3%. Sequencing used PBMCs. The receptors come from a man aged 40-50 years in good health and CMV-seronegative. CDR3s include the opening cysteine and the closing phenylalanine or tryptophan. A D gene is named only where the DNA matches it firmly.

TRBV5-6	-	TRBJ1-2	CASSLDSIYGYTF	TGTGCCAGCAGCCTCGACAGCATCTATGGCTACACCTTC
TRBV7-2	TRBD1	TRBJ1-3	CASSLGQSSGNTIYF	TGTGCCAGCAGCTTGGGACAGTCCTCTGGAAACACCATATATTTT
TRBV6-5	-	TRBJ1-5	CASSYSMQGNQPQHF	TGTGCCAGCAGTTACTCGATGCAGGGCAATCAGCCCCAGCATTTT
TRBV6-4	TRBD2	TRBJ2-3	CASSGSGGAADTQYF	TGTGCCAGCAGTGGTAGCGGGGGGGCCGCAGATACGCAGTATTTT
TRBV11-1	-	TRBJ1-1	CASSLRGREGTEAFF	TGTGCCAGCAGCTTACGGGGCAGGGAGGGAACTGAAGCTTTCTTT
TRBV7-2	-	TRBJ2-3	CASSRTRASTDTQYF	TGTGCCAGCAGCCGAACTAGGGCTAGCACAGATACGCAGTATTTT
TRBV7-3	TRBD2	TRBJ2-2	CASSLGLAGATGELFF	TGTGCCAGCAGCTTAGGTCTAGCGGGGGCCACCGGGGAGCTGTTTTTT
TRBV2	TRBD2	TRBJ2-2	CASSRSGGASTGELFF	TGTGCCAGCAGTCGTAGCGGGGGGGCGAGCACCGGGGAGCTGTTTTTT
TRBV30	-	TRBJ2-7	CAAKFVSFPTEQYF	TGTGCCGCGAAATTTGTCTCTTTCCCCACCGAGCAGTACTTC
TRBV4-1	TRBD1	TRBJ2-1	CASSQTGQGTQSSDNEQFF	TGCGCCAGCAGCCAAACGGGACAGGGGACTCAATCCTCCGACAATGAGCAGTTCTTC
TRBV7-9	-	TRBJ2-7	CASSLVLRTLSLEQYF	TGTGCCAGCAGCTTAGTTTTACGGACACTTTCGCTCGAGCAGTACTTC
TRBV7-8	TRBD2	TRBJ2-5	CASTHPAGLRGAQYF	TGTGCCAGCACCCACCCGGCAGGGCTCCGGGGGGCCCAGTACTTC
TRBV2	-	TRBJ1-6	CASREEEPNSPLHF	TGTGCCAGCAGGGAAGAGGAGCCTAATTCACCCCTCCACTTT
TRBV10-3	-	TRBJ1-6	CASDNREGNSPLHF	TGTGCCAGCGATAACAGGGAGGGCAATTCACCCCTCCACTTT
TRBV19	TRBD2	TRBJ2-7	CASSIDASGVSYEQYF	TGTGCCAGTAGTATAGACGCTAGCGGGGTCTCCTACGAGCAGTACTTC
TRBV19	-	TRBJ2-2	CASSSSGGLVTGELFF	TGTGCCAGTAGTTCATCCGGGGGGCTGGTCACCGGGGAGCTGTTTTTT
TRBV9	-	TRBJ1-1	CASSPRGVGTEAFF	TGTGCCAGCAGCCCGAGAGGTGTAGGCACTGAAGCTTTCTTT
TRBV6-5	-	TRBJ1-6	CASSYLLPSPLHF	TGTGCCAGCAGTTACCTCCTTCCCTCACCCCTCCACTTT
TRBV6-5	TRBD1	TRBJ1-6	CASSPDRNSPLHF	TGTGCCAGCAGTCCGGACAGGAATTCACCCCTCCACTTT
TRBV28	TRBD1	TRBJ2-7	CASTINRGSYEQYF	TGTGCCAGCACCATAAACAGGGGGTCCTACGAGCAGTACTTC
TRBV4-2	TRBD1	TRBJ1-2	CASSPPGQGYSTF	TGTGCCAGCAGCCCCCCGGGACAGGGGTACTCCACCTTC
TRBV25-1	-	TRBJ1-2	CASSDSRAGYGYTF	TGTGCCAGCAGTGACTCCCGCGCAGGGTATGGCTACACCTTC
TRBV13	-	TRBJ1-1	CASSLRVGGGTMNTEAFF	TGTGCCAGCAGCTTAAGAGTGGGGGGAGGTACGATGAACACTGAAGCTTTCTTT
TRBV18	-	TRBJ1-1	CASSRDWTNTEAFF	TGTGCCAGCTCACGGGATTGGACAAACACTGAAGCTTTCTTT
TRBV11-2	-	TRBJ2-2	CASSALTGRNTGELFF	TGTGCCAGCAGCGCGCTGACAGGAAGGAACACCGGGGAGCTGTTTTTT
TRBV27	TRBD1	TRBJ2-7	CASNTPSPGTVYEQYF	TGTGCCAGCAATACCCCTTCACCCGGGACAGTCTACGAGCAGTACTTC
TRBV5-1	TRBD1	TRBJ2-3	CASSLGPGGQGVDTQYF	TGCGCCAGCAGCTTGGGCCCGGGGGGACAGGGGGTAGATACGCAGTATTTT
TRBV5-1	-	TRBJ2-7	CASSAGVPYEQYF	TGCGCCAGCAGCGCAGGGGTACCCTACGAGCAGTACTTC
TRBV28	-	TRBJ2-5	CASSRSQETQYF	TGTGCCAGCAGCAGGTCTCAAGAGACCCAGTACTTC
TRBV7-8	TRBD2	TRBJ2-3	CASSQGTSGGAATDTQYF	TGTGCCAGCAGCCAAGGGACTAGCGGGGGGGCGGCGACAGATACGCAGTATTTT
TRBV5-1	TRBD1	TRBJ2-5	CASTNKLDRGQEQYF	TGCGCCAGCACCAACAAACTGGACAGGGGGCAGGAGCAGTACTTC
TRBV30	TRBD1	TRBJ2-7	CAWTGQAYEQYF	TGTGCCTGGACCGGACAGGCCTACGAGCAGTACTTC
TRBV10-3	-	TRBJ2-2	CAISGLQGRNTGELFF	TGTGCCATCAGTGGTTTGCAGGGGCGGAACACCGGGGAGCTGTTTTTT
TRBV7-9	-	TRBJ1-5	CASSLGLDNQPQHF	TGTGCCAGCAGCTTAGGATTAGACAATCAGCCCCAGCATTTT
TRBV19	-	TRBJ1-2	CASRLGLYGYTF	TGTGCCAGTAGGTTGGGACTCTATGGCTACACCTTC
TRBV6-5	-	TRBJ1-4	CASSYSGTRGNEKLFF	TGTGCCAGCAGTTACTCGGGAACCAGGGGTAATGAAAAACTGTTTTTT
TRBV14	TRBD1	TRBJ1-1	CASSQETGVGTTEAFF	TGTGCCAGCAGCCAAGAAACAGGGGTCGGAACCACTGAAGCTTTCTTT
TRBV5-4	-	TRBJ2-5	CASSSSAETQYF	TGTGCCAGCAGCTCCAGTGCCGAGACCCAGTACTTC
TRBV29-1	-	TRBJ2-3	CSVVANVGDTQYF	TGCAGCGTTGTCGCAAATGTCGGAGATACGCAGTATTTT
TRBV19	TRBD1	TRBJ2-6	CASTHNRGPIGANVLTF	TGTGCCAGTACCCATAACAGGGGCCCCATTGGGGCCAACGTCCTGACTTTC
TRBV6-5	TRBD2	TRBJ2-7	CASGRLAGISYEQYF	TGTGCCAGCGGTCGGCTAGCGGGGATTTCCTACGAGCAGTACTTC
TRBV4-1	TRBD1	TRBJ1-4	CASNQATGTNEKLFF	TGCGCCAGCAACCAAGCGACAGGGACTAATGAAAAACTGTTTTTT
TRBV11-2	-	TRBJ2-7	CASSPVAATYEQYF	TGTGCCAGCAGCCCCGTGGCAGCGACCTACGAGCAGTACTTC
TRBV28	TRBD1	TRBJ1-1	CASSFQGGEAFF	TGTGCCAGCAGTTTCCAGGGGGGTGAAGCTTTCTTT
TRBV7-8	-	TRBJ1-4	CASSLDGVLFF	TGTGCCAGCAGCCTCGACGGGGTACTGTTTTTT
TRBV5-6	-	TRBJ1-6	CASSRPGVFNSPLHF	TGTGCCAGCAGCAGACCAGGGGTCTTTAATTCACCCCTCCACTTT
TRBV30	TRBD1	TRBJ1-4	CAGNPGTGIEKLFF	TGTGCCGGGAACCCCGGGACAGGGATCGAAAAACTGTTTTTT
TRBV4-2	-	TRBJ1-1	CASGREGATEAFF	TGTGCCAGCGGCCGGGAGGGCGCCACTGAAGCTTTCTTT
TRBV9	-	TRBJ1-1	CASSVRGTEAFF	TGTGCCAGCAGCGTCAGGGGCACTGAAGCTTTCTTT
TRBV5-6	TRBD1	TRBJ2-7	CASSLLPGQGAYEQYF	TGTGCCAGCAGCTTACTCCCGGGACAGGGGGCCTACGAGCAGTACTTC
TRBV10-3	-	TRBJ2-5	CAISESNGFRVRTQYF	TGTGCCATCAGTGAGTCGAACGGCTTCCGGGTCCGGACCCAGTACTTC
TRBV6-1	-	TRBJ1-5	CASSENMGSNQPQHF	TGTGCCAGCAGTGAAAACATGGGCAGCAATCAGCCCCAGCATTTT
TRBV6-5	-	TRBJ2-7	CASSQQGAYEQYF	TGTGCCAGCAGCCAACAGGGAGCCTACGAGCAGTACTTC
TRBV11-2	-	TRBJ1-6	CASSLAGGNSPLHF	TGTGCCAGCAGCTTAGCCGGGGGGAATTCACCCCTCCACTTT
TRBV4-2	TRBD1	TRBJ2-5	CASSQGAFRDRGQETQYF	TGTGCCAGCAGCCAGGGGGCGTTCCGGGACAGGGGGCAAGAGACCCAGTACTTC
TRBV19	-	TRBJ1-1	CASSRTDLNTEAFF	TGTGCCAGTTCTCGGACAGACCTGAACACTGAAGCTTTCTTT
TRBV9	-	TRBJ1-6	CASSVGLSSPLHF	TGTGCCAGCAGCGTGGGACTCTCTTCACCCCTCCACTTT
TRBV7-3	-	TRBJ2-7	CASSFKGGPYEQYF	TGTGCCAGCAGCTTTAAAGGGGGACCCTACGAGCAGTACTTC
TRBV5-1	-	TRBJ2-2	CASSLEGIGDTGELFF	TGCGCCAGCAGCTTGGAGGGGATTGGGGACACCGGGGAGCTGTTTTTT
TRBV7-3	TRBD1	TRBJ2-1	CASSLGQPYNEQFF	TGTGCCAGCAGCTTGGGACAGCCCTACAATGAGCAGTTCTTC